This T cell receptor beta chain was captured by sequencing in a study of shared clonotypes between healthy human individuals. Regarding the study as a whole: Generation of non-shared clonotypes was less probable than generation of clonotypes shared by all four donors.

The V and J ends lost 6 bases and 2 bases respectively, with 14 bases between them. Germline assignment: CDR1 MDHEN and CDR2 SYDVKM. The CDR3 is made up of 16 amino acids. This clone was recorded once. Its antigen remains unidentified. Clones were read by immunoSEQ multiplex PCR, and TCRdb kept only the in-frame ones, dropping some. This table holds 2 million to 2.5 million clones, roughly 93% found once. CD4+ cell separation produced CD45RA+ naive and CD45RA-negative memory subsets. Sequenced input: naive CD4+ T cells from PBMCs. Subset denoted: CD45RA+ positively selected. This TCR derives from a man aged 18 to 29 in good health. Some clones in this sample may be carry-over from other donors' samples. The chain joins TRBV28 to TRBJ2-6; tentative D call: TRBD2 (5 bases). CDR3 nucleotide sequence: TGTGCCAGCAGGTTGGACGTCGGGGCTGGGGCCAACGTCCTGACTTTC. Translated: CASRLDVGAGANVLTF.